What follows describes a single TCR beta chain. This clonotype is termed medium-sized (0.01 to 0.1%). What this receptor recognizes is not known. No base qualities exist here, and no much larger clone lies one base off it. The instrument given in TCRdb is Illumina MiSeq. The public reads were reanalyzed by TCRdb: fastp trimming at Q25, MiXCR alignment, in-frame beta chains only. Rows with one shared CDR3 protein collapse into an entry with the most common genes and DNA. The sample has about 740 distinct CDR3 sequences on record, about 8% of them singletons. In total, the top ten clones hold 22% of the sample. This sample is part of a study. Per the germline V gene (reference sequence), WNHNN is the CDR1 and SYGVQD is the CDR2. The CDR3 measures 14 amino acids from cysteine to phenylalanine. The entry retains the CDR3 DNA only, 42 bases that are in frame from base 1.

Source material: CD4+ T cells from synovial fluid. This receptor was obtained from a human donor with rheumatoid arthritis. Recombination connected TRBV10-1 to TRBJ2-3; D gene: possibly TRBD1, on 5 matching bases. The J call may be incorrect, as the DNA end agrees better with TRBJ1-5. The DNA sequence is given as TGCGCCAGCAGTGGGGAGCGGGACGCCGATACGCAGCATTTT. Its translation reads: CASSGERDADTQHF.